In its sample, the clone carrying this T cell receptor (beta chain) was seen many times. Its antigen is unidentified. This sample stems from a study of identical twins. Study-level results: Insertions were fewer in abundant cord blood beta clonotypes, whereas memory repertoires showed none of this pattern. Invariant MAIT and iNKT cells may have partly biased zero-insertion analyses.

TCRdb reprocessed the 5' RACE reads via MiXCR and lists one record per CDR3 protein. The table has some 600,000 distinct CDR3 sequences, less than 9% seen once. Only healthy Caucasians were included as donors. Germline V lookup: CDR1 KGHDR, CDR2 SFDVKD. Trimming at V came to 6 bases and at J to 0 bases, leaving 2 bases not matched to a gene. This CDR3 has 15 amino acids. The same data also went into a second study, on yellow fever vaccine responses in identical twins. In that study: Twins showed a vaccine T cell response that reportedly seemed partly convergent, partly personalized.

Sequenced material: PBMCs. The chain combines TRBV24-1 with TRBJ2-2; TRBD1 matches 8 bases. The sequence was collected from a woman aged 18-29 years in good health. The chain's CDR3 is CATSPGQANTGELFF. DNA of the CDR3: TGTGCCACCAGTCCGGGACAGGCGAACACCGGGGAGCTGTTTTTT.